The present T cell receptor (beta chain) was sequenced within a study of T cell clusters in autoimmune cytopenias. Each sample's input was roughly 250 ng genomic DNA, some 34,000 genome equivalents. Per germline, CDR1 LNHDA and CDR2 SQIVND (reference sequence). This CDR3 is 12 amino acids long. TRB was amplified by touch-down multiplex PCR, primer pools A and B combined. Following a re-call of the multiplex PCR reads, TCRdb has one entry per CDR3 protein and lacks DNA. This sample's clone table lists about 6,400 distinct CDR3 sequences. Findings of the study overall: The T cell clusters were defined only in silico, without experimental functional validation.

Concerning this clonotype: The antigen is undetermined.

The same data also went into a second study, on T cell repertoires in aging, cancer and after chemotherapy. That paper adds: Age-matched healthy donors had significantly more diverse, less clonal blood TCR repertoires than untreated cancer patients. Rebound thymic output was suggested by rising median generation probability during chemotherapy in each cancer cohort.

Source material: peripheral blood. The J gene is TRBJ1-1, the V gene TRBV19; the TCRdb call, TRBD1, lacks DNA for checking. The receptor was isolated from a human donor in good health. The CDR3 region is CASTRDREKAFF.